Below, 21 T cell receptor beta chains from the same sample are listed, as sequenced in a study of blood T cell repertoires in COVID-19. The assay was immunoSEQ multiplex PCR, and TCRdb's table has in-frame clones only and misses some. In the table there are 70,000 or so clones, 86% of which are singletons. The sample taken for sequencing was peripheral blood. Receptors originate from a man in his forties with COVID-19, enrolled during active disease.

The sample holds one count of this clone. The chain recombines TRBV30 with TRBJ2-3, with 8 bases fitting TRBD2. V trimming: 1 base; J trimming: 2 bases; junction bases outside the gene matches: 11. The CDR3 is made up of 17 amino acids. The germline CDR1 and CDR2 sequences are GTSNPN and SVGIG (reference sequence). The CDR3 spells CAWSDRLGGGLTDTQYF. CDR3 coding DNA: TGTGCCTGGAGTGACCGATTAGGCGGGGGGCTCACAGATACGCAGTATTTT.

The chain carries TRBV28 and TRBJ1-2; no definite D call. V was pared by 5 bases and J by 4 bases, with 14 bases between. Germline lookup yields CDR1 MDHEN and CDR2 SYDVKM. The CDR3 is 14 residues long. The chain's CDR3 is CASSGIAVGYGYTF. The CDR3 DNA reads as TGTGCCAGCAGTGGCATAGCAGTGGGCTATGGCTACACCTTC.

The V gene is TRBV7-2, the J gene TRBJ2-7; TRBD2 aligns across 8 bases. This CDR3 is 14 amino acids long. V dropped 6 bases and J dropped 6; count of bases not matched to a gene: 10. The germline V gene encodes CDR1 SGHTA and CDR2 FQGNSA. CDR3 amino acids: CASSRITRGGEQYF. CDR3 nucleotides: TGTGCCAGCAGTCGTATCACTCGGGGGGGCGAGCAGTACTTC.

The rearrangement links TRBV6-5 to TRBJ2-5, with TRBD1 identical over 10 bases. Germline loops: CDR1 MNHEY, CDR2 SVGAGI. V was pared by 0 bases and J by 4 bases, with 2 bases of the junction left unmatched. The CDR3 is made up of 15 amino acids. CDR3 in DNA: TGTGCCAGCAGTTACTCGGGGGACAGGGGAGAGACCCAGTACTTC. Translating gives CASSYSGDRGETQYF.

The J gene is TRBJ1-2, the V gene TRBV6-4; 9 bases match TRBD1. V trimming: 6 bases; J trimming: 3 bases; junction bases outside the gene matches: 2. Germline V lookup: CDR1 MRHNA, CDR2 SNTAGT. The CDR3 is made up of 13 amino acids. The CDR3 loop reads CASRRTGDYGYTF. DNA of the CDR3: TGTGCCAGCAGAAGGACAGGGGACTATGGCTACACCTTC.

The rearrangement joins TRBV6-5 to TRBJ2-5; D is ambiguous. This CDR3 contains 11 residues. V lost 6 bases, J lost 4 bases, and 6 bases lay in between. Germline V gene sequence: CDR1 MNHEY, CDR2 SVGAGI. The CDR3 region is CASRNLETQYF. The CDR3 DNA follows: TGTGCCAGCAGGAACTTAGAGACCCAGTACTTC.

CDR3 loop: CASSLGGGVKTNYGYTF. CDR3 sequence (DNA): TGCGCCAGCAGCTTGGGGGGCGGAGTGAAGACTAACTATGGCTACACCTTC. The chain employs TRBV5-1 and TRBJ1-2; tentatively, D is TRBD1 (5 bases). The V gene's germline CDR1 is SGHRS and CDR2 YFSETQ. The CDR3 is made up of 17 amino acids. V lost 0 bases, J lost 0 bases, and 15 bases lay in between.

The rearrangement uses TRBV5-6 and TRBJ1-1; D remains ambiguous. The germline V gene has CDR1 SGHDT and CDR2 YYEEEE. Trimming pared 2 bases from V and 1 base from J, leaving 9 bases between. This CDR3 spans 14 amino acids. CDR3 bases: TGTGCCAGCAGCTTCCTCACACAGAACACTGAAGCTTTCTTT. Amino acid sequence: CASSFLTQNTEAFF.

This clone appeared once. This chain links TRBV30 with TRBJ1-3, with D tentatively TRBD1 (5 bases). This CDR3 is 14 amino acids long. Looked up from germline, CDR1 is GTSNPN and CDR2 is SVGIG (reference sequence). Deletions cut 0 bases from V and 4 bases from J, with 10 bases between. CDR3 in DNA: TGTGCCTGGAGTGTACTTCGACAGGGAAACACCATATATTTT. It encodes CAWSVLRQGNTIYF.

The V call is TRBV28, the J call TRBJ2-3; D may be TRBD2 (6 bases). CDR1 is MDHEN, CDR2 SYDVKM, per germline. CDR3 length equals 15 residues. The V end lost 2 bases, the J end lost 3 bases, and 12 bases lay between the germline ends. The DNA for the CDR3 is TGTGCCAGCAGTTTAAGGCAGGGAGGAACAGATACGCAGTATTTT. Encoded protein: CASSLRQGGTDTQYF.

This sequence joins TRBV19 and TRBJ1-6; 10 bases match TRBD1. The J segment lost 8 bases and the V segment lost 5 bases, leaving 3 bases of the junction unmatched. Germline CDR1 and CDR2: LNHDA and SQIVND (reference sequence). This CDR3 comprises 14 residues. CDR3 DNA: TGTGCCAGTAGTGCGGGACAGGGGTATTCACCCCTCCACTTT. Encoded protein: CASSAGQGYSPLHF.

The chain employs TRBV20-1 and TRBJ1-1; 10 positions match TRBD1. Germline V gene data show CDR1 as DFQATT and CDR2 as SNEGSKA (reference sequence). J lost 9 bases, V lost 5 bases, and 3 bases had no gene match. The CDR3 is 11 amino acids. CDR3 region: CSAWTGGQAFF. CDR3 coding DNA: TGCAGTGCTTGGACAGGGGGTCAAGCTTTCTTT.

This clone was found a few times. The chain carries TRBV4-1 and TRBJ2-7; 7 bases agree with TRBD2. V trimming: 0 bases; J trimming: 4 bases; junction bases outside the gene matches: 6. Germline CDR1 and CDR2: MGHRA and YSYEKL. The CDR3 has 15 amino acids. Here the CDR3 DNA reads TGCGCCAGCAGCCAAGAGAGCGGGGACGTGTACGAGCAGTACTTC. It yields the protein CASSQESGDVYEQYF.

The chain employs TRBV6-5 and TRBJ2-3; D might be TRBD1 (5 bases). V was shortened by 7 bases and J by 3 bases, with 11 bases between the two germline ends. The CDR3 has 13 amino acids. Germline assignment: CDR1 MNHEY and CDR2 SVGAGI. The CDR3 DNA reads TGTGCCAGCACGTCAGGGTGGACAGATACGCAGTATTTT. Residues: CASTSGWTDTQYF.

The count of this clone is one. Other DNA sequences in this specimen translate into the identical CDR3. The DNA of the CDR3 is TGTGCCAGCAGCCCCACCTACGAGCAGTACTTC. Amino acid sequence: CASSPTYEQYF. J is TRBJ2-7 and V is TRBV7-9; D not certain. The CDR3 totals 11 residues. Trimming removed 5 bases at V and 2 bases at J, with 4 bases between. Germline values: CDR1 SEHNR, CDR2 FQNEAQ (reference sequence).

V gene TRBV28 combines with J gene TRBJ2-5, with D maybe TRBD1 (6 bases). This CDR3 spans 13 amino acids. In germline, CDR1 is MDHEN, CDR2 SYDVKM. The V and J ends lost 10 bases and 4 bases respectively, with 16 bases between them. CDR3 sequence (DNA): TGTGCCACCCTTTCAGGGGTAGGAGAGACCCAGTACTTC. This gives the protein CATLSGVGETQYF.

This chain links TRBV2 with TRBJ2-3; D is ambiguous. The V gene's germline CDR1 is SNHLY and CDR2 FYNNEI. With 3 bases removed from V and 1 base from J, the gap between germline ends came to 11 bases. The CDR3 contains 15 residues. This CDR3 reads CASSDPIQGTDTQYF. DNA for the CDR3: TGTGCCAGCAGTGACCCTATTCAAGGCACAGATACGCAGTATTTT.

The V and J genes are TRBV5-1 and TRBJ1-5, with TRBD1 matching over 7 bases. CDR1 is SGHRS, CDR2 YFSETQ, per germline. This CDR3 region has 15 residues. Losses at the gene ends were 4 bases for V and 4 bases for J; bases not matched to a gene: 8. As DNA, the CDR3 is TGCGCCAGCAGCGCCGGGACAGCGCGGAATCAGCCCCAGCATTTT. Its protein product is CASSAGTARNQPQHF.

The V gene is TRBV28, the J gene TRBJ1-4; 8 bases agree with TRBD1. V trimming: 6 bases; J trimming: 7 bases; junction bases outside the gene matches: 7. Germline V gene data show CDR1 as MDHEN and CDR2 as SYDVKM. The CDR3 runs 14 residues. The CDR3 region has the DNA TGTGCCAGCAGCGTACAGGGGGATGGTGAAAAACTGTTTTTT. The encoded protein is CASSVQGDGEKLFF.

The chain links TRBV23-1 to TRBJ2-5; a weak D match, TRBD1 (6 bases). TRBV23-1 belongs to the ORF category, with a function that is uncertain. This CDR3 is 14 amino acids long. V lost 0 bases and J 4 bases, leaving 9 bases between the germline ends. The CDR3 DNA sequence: TGCGCCAGCAGTCAATCTTGGACAGTAGAGACCCAGTACTTC. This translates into CASSQSWTVETQYF.

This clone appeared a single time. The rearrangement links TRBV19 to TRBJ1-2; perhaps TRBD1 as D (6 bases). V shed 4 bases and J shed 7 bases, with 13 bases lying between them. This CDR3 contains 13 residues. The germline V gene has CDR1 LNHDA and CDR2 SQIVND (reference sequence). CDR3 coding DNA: TGTGCCAGTAGTACAGGGGTTGTGAGTGGCTACACCTTC. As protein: CASSTGVVSGYTF.